Following are 32 T cell receptor beta chains from one sample sequenced in a study of blood T cell repertoires in COVID-19. Sequenced by immunoSEQ multiplex PCR; TCRdb stores in-frame clones only, minus some. The sample carries about 220,000 clones, about 88% recorded once. The sequencing input was PBMCs or T cells enriched from blood (not recorded which). The source of these receptors is a woman between 25 and 40 years old who had recovered from COVID-19.

A remark on this clone: One junction end does not reproduce the germline sequence, and a read error may be involved. This rearrangement joins TRBV6-5 to TRBJ2-6, with unresolved D. Per the germline V gene, CDR1 is MNHEY and CDR2 is SVGAGI. The CDR3 spans 13 residues. The CDR3 sequence is CASSYSGANVLTF. CDR3 coding DNA: TGTGCCAGCAGCTACTCTGGGGCCAACGTCCTGACTTTC.

The genes are TRBV7-9 and TRBJ2-3; no firm D call. Germline V gene lookup returns CDR1 SEHNR and CDR2 FQNEAQ (reference sequence). The CDR3 is 14 residues long. Trimming took 1 base from V and 3 from J, leaving 8 bases between them. The CDR3 bases are TGTGCCAGCAGCTTAGGCGGCTTAACAGATACGCAGTATTTT. Translating gives CASSLGGLTDTQYF.

This clone came up a few times. This chain uses TRBV5-1 with TRBJ1-4; D is undetermined. The V and J ends lost 0 bases and 6 bases respectively, with 9 bases between them. This CDR3 spans 14 amino acids. Germline V gene sequence: CDR1 SGHRS, CDR2 YFSETQ. CDR3 coding DNA: TGCGCCAGCAGCTTGGCTACGGTATATGAAAAACTGTTTTTT. Protein product: CASSLATVYEKLFF.

V is TRBV6-5 and J is TRBJ1-1, with unresolved D. This CDR3 spans 13 amino acids. V was clipped by 6 bases and J by 1 base, with 9 bases between them. Germline V lookup: CDR1 MNHEY, CDR2 SVGAGI. The CDR3 region is CASRPRKNTEAFF. The CDR3 region has the DNA TGTGCCAGCAGACCCAGGAAGAACACTGAAGCTTTCTTT.

The chain joins TRBV28 to TRBJ1-1; no definite D call. Germline assignment: CDR1 MDHEN and CDR2 SYDVKM. CDR3 length: 14 residues. The V and J ends lost 3 bases and 1 base respectively, with 9 bases between them. The CDR3 DNA is TGTGCCAGCAGTTTCTACCCTACGAACACTGAAGCTTTCTTT. As protein: CASSFYPTNTEAFF. The full variable domain, completed using reference TRBV28 and TRBJ1-1, is DVKVTQSSRYLVKRTGEKVFLECVQDMDHENMFWYRQDPGLGLRLIYFSYDVKMKEKGDIPEGYSVSREKKERFSLILESASTNQTSMYLCASSFYPTNTEAFFGQGTRLTVV.

The sample holds one count of this clone. J is TRBJ2-2 and V is TRBV2; no definite D call. The CDR3 is made up of 16 amino acids. Germline V CDR1 and CDR2: SNHLY, FYNNEI. V was shortened by 4 bases and J by 6 bases, with 18 bases between the two germline ends. CDR3 coding DNA: TGTGCCAGCAGTGGACTCTCATCCTCTCCTGCCGGGGAGCTGTTTTTT. Its translation is CASSGLSSSPAGELFF.

This clone was picked up one time. This sequence joins TRBV29-1 and TRBJ1-2, with TRBD1 as a possible D gene (5 bases). Deletions cut 0 bases from V and 8 bases from J, with 16 bases between. The CDR3 has 14 residues. In germline, CDR1 is SQVTM, CDR2 ANQGSEA. CDR3: CSVEDPRTGDGYTF. The DNA of the CDR3 is TGCAGCGTTGAAGACCCCCGGACGGGGGACGGCTACACCTTC. The variable domain in full, completed from reference TRBV29-1 and TRBJ1-2, reads SAVISQKPSRDICQRGTSLTIQCQVDSQVTMMFWYRQQPGQSLTLIATANQGSEATYESGFVIDKFPISRPNLTFSTLTVSNMSPEDSSIYLCSVEDPRTGDGYTFGSGTRLTVV.

The rearrangement links TRBV19 to TRBJ1-1; 7 bases are shared with TRBD1. V lost 6 bases, J lost 1 base, and 2 bases stayed unmatched. Per germline, CDR1 LNHDA and CDR2 SQIVND (reference sequence). This CDR3 is built from 13 residues. CDR3 bases: TGTGCCAGTAGCAGGGGGGAGAACACTGAAGCTTTCTTT. Amino acids: CASSRGENTEAFF.

The rearrangement links TRBV7-8 to TRBJ2-7; no reliable D call. CDR1 SGHVS and CDR2 FQNEAQ come from the germline V gene. This CDR3 is 13 amino acids long. V shed 3 bases and J shed 1 base, with 7 bases lying between them. The CDR3, as DNA: TGTGCCAGCAGCTTCCCGGTGTCCTACGAGCAGTACTTC. Protein sequence: CASSFPVSYEQYF.

The chain links TRBV6-2 or TRBV6-3 to TRBJ1-2; 8 nucleotides align to TRBD1. Germline trimming cut 4 bases from V and 5 bases from J; bases unmatched to any gene: 9. The CDR3 is made up of 15 amino acids. Germline lookup yields CDR1 MNHEY and CDR2 SVGEGT. DNA for the CDR3: TGTGCCAGCAGTTTCGGACAGGGCCAACGTTATGGCTACACCTTC. Protein sequence: CASSFGQGQRYGYTF.

The chain couples TRBV5-5 to TRBJ1-2; 9 nucleotides align to TRBD1. This CDR3 has 15 amino acids. The V gene's germline CDR1 is SGHKS and CDR2 YYEKEE (reference sequence). V shed 4 bases, J shed 0 bases, and the junction held 4 bases outside the gene matches. CDR3 region: CASSAGQGSNYGYTF. CDR3 nucleotides: TGTGCCAGCAGCGCGGGACAGGGATCTAACTATGGCTACACCTTC. Full variable domain (missing parts from reference TRBV5-5 and TRBJ1-2): DAGVTQSPTHLIKTRGQQVTLRCSPISGHKSVSWYQQVLGQGPQFIFQYYEKEERGRGNFPDRFSARQFPNYSSELNVNALLLGDSALYLCASSAGQGSNYGYTFGSGTRLTVV.

In this sample, this clone turned up many times. The gene calls are TRBV7-2 and TRBJ1-6; weak D call: TRBD1 (6 bases). CDR1 and CDR2 (germline): SGHTA, FQGNSA. The CDR3 spans 15 residues. Deletions cut 1 base from V and 12 bases from J, with 16 bases between. CDR3: CASSLGAAGVKPLHF. CDR3 nucleotides: TGTGCCAGCAGCTTAGGGGCGGCAGGGGTAAAACCCCTCCACTTT.

This clone was counted only a few times. CDR3 in amino acids: CASSTAEGQGYQYF. The CDR3 DNA reads as TGTGCCAGCAGCACCGCCGAGGGACAGGGATACCAGTACTTC. This chain connects TRBV9 to TRBJ2-5; 9 nucleotides agree with TRBD1. CDR1 and CDR2 (germline): SGDLS, YYNGEE. J was trimmed by 10 bases and V by 4 bases; bases with no gene match: 11. The CDR3 extends over 14 amino acids.

The rearrangement joins TRBV27 to TRBJ1-6; D gene ambiguous. This CDR3 region has 15 residues. Germline V CDR1 and CDR2: MNHEY, SMNVEV (reference sequence). V was shortened by 8 bases and J by 6 bases, with 17 bases between the two germline ends. The CDR3 sequence: CASQVYVGRNSPLHF. CDR3 nucleotide sequence: TGTGCCAGCCAGGTTTATGTAGGCCGTAATTCACCCCTCCACTTT.

This clone was counted between two and nine times. The chain links TRBV15 to TRBJ1-6; D is possibly TRBD1 (5 bases). V was cut by 7 bases and J by 10 bases, with 14 bases left in between. Germline V lookup: CDR1 LNHNV, CDR2 YYDKDF (reference sequence). This CDR3 spans 13 amino acids. CDR3: CATKRGVASPLHF. The DNA of the CDR3 is TGTGCCACCAAACGGGGGGTGGCCTCACCCCTCCACTTT.

Ten or more counts support this clone. This sequence joins TRBV5-4 and TRBJ1-2; 7 positions agree with TRBD1. With V trimmed by 4 bases and J by 2 bases, 5 bases remained unmatched. CDR1 is SGHNT, CDR2 YYREEE, per germline (reference sequence). The CDR3 sequence is 14 residues long. CDR3 DNA sequence: TGTGCCAGCAGCAGCCAACAGGGGAACTATGGCTACACCTTC. Translating gives CASSSQQGNYGYTF.

The chain uses TRBV2 and TRBJ2-6, with 8 positions matching TRBD2. This CDR3 is built from 17 residues. V shed 3 bases, J shed 0 bases, and the junction held 4 bases outside the gene matches. Germline lookup yields CDR1 SNHLY and CDR2 FYNNEI. CDR3 DNA: TGTGCCAGCAGTGACACGGGGGGGTTCTCTGGGGCCAACGTCCTGACTTTC. It is translated as CASSDTGGFSGANVLTF.

The chain combines TRBV19 with TRBJ1-1, with TRBD1 matching 9 bases. Unmatched junction bases numbered 7, after V lost 4 bases and J lost 4 bases. CDR1 LNHDA and CDR2 SQIVND come from the germline V gene (reference sequence). This CDR3 is 15 amino acids long. This CDR3 is CASSKGQGGGTEAFF. The DNA of the CDR3 is TGTGCCAGTAGTAAGGGACAGGGAGGAGGCACTGAAGCTTTCTTT.

The CDR3 protein is CASSQSGGDTGELFF. The CDR3 DNA reads TGTGCCAGCTCTCAAAGCGGGGGTGACACCGGGGAGCTGTTTTTT. The chain links TRBV18 to TRBJ2-2, with 8 bases matching TRBD2. The CDR3 extends over 15 amino acids. CDR1 is KGHSH, CDR2 LQKENI, per germline. J gave up 3 bases and V 6 bases, and 6 bases lay outside the gene matches.

This chain links TRBV5-1 with TRBJ2-1; 11 bases line up with TRBD2. V was pared by 4 bases and J by 4 bases, with 10 bases of the junction left unmatched. The CDR3 runs 17 residues. Germline CDR1 is SGHRS and CDR2 is YFSETQ. The CDR3 region is CASSARWTSGLYNEQFF. The CDR3 DNA reads as TGCGCCAGCAGCGCCCGATGGACTAGCGGGCTGTACAATGAGCAGTTCTTC.

V and J are TRBV4-3 and TRBJ2-2; tentative D call: TRBD1 (6 bases). The CDR3 consists of 15 residues. Looked up from germline, CDR1 is LGHNA and CDR2 is YSLEER. The V and J ends lost 5 bases and 2 bases respectively, with 12 bases between them. The CDR3 DNA is TGCGCCAGCAGCGTCACCGGGACAAACACCGGGGAGCTGTTTTTT. Translated, it gives CASSVTGTNTGELFF.

The genes are TRBV10-1 and TRBJ1-5; 7 nucleotides agree with TRBD1. CDR3 size: 13 residues. J was trimmed by 2 bases and V by 7 bases; bases with no gene match: 2. Germline CDR1 WNHNN, CDR2 SYGVQD (reference sequence). As DNA, the CDR3 is TGCGCCAGCACCGACAGGGGCAATCAGCCCCAGCATTTT. It translates to CASTDRGNQPQHF.

The V gene is TRBV29-1, the J gene TRBJ1-1; a possible D gene is TRBD1 (6 bases). The V gene's germline CDR1 is SQVTM and CDR2 ANQGSEA. The CDR3 covers 13 residues. V lost 5 bases and J 1 base, leaving 11 bases between the germline ends. The CDR3 nucleotides are TGCAGCGTTTCCCGGACAGCGAACACTGAAGCTTTCTTT. Its protein product is CSVSRTANTEAFF.

This clone was seen a single time. The chain links TRBV11-2 to TRBJ2-7; no definite D call. V gave up 5 bases and J gave up 0 bases, with 5 bases separating them. Germline V gives CDR1 SGHAT, CDR2 FQNNGV. This CDR3 spans 12 amino acids. This CDR3 is CASSPISYEQYF. The DNA for the CDR3 is TGTGCCAGCAGCCCTATCTCCTACGAGCAGTACTTC.

The chain combines TRBV6-1 with TRBJ1-1; no clear D. Germline V gives CDR1 MNHNS, CDR2 SASEGT. The CDR3 runs 11 residues. Trimming removed 1 base at V and 9 bases at J, with 6 bases between. This chain's CDR3 is CASSEVSQAFF. The DNA for the CDR3 is TGTGCCAGCAGTGAAGTCTCCCAAGCTTTCTTT.

The chain links TRBV7-2 to TRBJ2-5, with 8 bases matching TRBD2. J was trimmed by 1 base and V by 5 bases; bases with no gene match: 9. CDR1 and CDR2 (germline): SGHTA, FQGNSA. CDR3 size: 16 residues. The CDR3 DNA reads as TGTGCCAGCAGCAGGCGGGGGGAAACCGGCCAAGAGACCCAGTACTTC. It codes for CASSRRGETGQETQYF.

The V and J genes are TRBV12-3 or TRBV12-4 and TRBJ2-1, with TRBD2 matching 7 bases. After removal of 4 bases from V and 9 bases from J, the junction contained 6 bases not matched to a gene. The CDR3 runs 13 residues. CDR3 sequence: CASSWTSSGEQFF. In DNA form, the CDR3 reads TGTGCCAGCAGTTGGACTAGTTCGGGTGAGCAGTTCTTC.

The chain is built from TRBV3-1 (or the pseudogene TRBV3-2) and TRBJ2-3; a possible D gene is TRBD1 (5 bases). Germline assignment: CDR1 LGHDT and CDR2 YNNKEL (reference sequence). The ends were cut back, 1 base at V and 3 bases at J, with 17 bases in the middle. This CDR3 is 17 amino acids long. The CDR3 region is CASSQGTALGETDTQYF. CDR3 in DNA: TGTGCCAGCAGCCAAGGAACGGCTTTAGGGGAAACAGATACGCAGTATTTT.

V is TRBV5-1 and J is TRBJ1-2, with D perhaps TRBD1 (6 bases). Germline V gives CDR1 SGHRS, CDR2 YFSETQ. With 0 bases removed from V and 5 bases from J, the gap between germline ends came to 14 bases. The CDR3 runs 15 residues. CDR3 DNA sequence: TGCGCCAGCAGCTTGGGGGCAGGGGTCGAGTATGGCTACACCTTC. Translation: CASSLGAGVEYGYTF.

The chain's CDR3 is CASSLTPPRTGTLTDTQYF. DNA of the CDR3: TGTGCCAGCAGCCTAACACCCCCACGGACAGGGACGTTAACAGATACGCAGTATTTT. V and J are TRBV7-8 and TRBJ2-3; TRBD1 matches at 8 bases. CDR3 length: 19 amino acids. Germline CDR1 is SGHVS and CDR2 is FQNEAQ. The V segment lost 5 bases and the J segment 3 bases; nucleotides outside the gene matches: 19.

This chain connects TRBV4-3 to TRBJ1-1, with no clear D. Germline CDR1 reads LGHNA; CDR2 reads YSLEER. Trimming removed 1 base from V and 2 bases from J, with 11 bases in between. The CDR3 loop spans 15 amino acids. CDR3 residues: CASSQGQWFNTEAFF. The CDR3, as DNA: TGCGCCAGCAGCCAAGGGCAGTGGTTTAACACTGAAGCTTTCTTT.

This chain joins TRBV2 and TRBJ1-1, with a weak D call TRBD1 (6 bases). The CDR3 spans 14 residues. Trimming removed 2 bases at V and 2 bases at J, with 9 bases between. Germline V gene data show CDR1 as SNHLY and CDR2 as FYNNEI. CDR3 residues: CASSERDINTEAFF. The CDR3 region has the DNA TGTGCCAGCAGTGAAAGGGACATTAACACTGAAGCTTTCTTT.